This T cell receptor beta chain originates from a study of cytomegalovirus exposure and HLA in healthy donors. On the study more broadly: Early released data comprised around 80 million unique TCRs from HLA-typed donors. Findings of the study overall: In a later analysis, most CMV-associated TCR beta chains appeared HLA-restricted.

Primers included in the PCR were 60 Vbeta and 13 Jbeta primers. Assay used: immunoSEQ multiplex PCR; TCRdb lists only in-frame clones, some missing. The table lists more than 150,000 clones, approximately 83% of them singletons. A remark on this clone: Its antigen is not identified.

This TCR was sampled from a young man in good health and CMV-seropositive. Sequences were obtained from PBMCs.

CDR3 in amino acids: CASSPAGGGAYGYTF. The CDR3 nucleotides read TGTGCCAGCAGCCCCGCGGGAGGAGGCGCCTATGGCTACACCTTC. V and J are TRBV7-3 and TRBJ1-2; D gene uncertain. V lost 5 bases and J 4 bases, leaving 17 bases between the germline ends. In germline, CDR1 is SGHTA, CDR2 FQGTGA. CDR3 size: 15 residues.